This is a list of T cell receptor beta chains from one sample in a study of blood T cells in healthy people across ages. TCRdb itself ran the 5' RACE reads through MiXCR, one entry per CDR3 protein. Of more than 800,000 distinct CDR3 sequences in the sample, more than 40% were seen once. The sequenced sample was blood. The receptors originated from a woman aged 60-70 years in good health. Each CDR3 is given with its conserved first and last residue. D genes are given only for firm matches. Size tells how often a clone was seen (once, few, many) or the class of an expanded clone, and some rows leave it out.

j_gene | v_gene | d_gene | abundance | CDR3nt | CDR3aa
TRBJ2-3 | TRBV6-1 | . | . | TGTGCCAGCAGTGAGTTATATACGCAGTATTTT | CASSELYTQYF
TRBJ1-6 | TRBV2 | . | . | TGTGCCAGCAGTCTGGACAGAGTTAATTCACCCCTCCACTTT | CASSLDRVNSPLHF
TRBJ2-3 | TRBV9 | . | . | TGTGCCAGCAGCGTAGTAGTAGGGGGAGAGGGCACAGGGTTCGGGAAAGATACGCAGTATTTT | CASSVVVGGEGTGFGKDTQYF
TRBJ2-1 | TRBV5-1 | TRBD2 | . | TGCGCCAGCAGCCTCGGGACTAGCGGGATATCCCTCTACAATGAGCAGTTCTTC | CASSLGTSGISLYNEQFF
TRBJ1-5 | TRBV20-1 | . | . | TGCAGTGCTAGTGTGGGGGCTGATCAGCCCCAGCATTTT | CSASVGADQPQHF
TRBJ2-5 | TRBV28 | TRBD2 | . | TGTGCCAGCAGTTCTCAACCGGGACTAGCGGGAGCCAGAGAGACCCAGTACTTC | CASSSQPGLAGARETQYF
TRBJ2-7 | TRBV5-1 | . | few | TGCGCCAGCAGCTTGCCAACCTACGAGCAGTACTTC | CASSLPTYEQYF
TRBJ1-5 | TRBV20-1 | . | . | TGCAGTGCCCCTAGCTCAGCGTTTGGTCAGCCCCAGCATTTT | CSAPSSAFGQPQHF
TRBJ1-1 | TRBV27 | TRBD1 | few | TGTGCCAGCAGTCCCCAGACAGGGGGAGGGAACACTGAAGCTTTCTTT | CASSPQTGGGNTEAFF
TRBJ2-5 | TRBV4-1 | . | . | TGCGCCAGCAGCCAAGGACAGACAGTTTTAAGTGAGACCCAGTACTTC | CASSQGQTVLSETQYF
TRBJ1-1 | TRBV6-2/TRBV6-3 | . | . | TGTGCCAGCAGTTACGGTGGGGACACTGAAGCTTTCTTT | CASSYGGDTEAFF
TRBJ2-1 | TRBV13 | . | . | TGTGCCAGCAGCTTAGGAGGTAGAGTCCGCGGTGAGCAGTTCTTC | CASSLGGRVRGEQFF
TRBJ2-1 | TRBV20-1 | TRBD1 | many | TGCAGTGCTCGGACAGGGGGCAATGAGCAGTTCTTC | CSARTGGNEQFF